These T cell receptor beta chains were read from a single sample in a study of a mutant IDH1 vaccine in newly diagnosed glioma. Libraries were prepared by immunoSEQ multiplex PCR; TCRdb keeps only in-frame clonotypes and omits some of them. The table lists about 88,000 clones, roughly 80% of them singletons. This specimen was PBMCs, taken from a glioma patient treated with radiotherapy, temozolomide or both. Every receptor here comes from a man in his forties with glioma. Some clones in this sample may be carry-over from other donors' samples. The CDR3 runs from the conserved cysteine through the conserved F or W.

CDR3aa: CASTRDSRQGGYTF; len: 14; j_gene: TRBJ1-2; v_gene: TRBV6-6
CDR3aa: CAEQEGSSYEQYF; len: 13; j_gene: TRBJ2-7; v_gene: TRBV6-1
CDR3aa: CASQQLAGYNEQFF; len: 14; j_gene: TRBJ2-1; v_gene: TRBV2
CDR3aa: CASSSGTGQETQYF; len: 14; j_gene: TRBJ2-5; v_gene: TRBV7-9
CDR3aa: CAATSGGASNEQFF; len: 14; j_gene: TRBJ2-1; v_gene: TRBV10-3
CDR3aa: CASSGGLAKNIQYF; len: 14; j_gene: TRBJ2-4; v_gene: TRBV5-5
CDR3aa: CASSLVKTSGQETQYF; len: 16; j_gene: TRBJ2-5; v_gene: TRBV11-2
CDR3aa: CAWSVPPLGMNRELFF; len: 16; j_gene: TRBJ2-2; v_gene: TRBV30
CDR3aa: CASTLDTRHNSPLHF; len: 15; j_gene: TRBJ1-6; v_gene: TRBV11-2
CDR3aa: CSVRGSWNTEAFF; len: 13; j_gene: TRBJ1-1; v_gene: TRBV29-1
CDR3aa: CASSSGGTGVNEKLFF; len: 16; j_gene: TRBJ1-4; v_gene: TRBV5-1
CDR3aa: CASVGPNLNYGYTF; len: 14; j_gene: TRBJ1-2; v_gene: TRBV11-2
CDR3aa: CSVKGQGAETQYF; len: 13; j_gene: TRBJ2-5; v_gene: TRBV29-1
CDR3aa: CASSSTPGQGYEQYF; len: 15; j_gene: NA; v_gene: TRBV5-1
CDR3aa: CASSQDAGGFSWPGEQFF; len: 18; j_gene: TRBJ2-1; v_gene: TRBV4-1
CDR3aa: CASSAQGGDYGYTF; len: 14; j_gene: TRBJ1-2; v_gene: TRBV5-6
CDR3aa: CASSFGPQGVYNSPLHF; len: 17; j_gene: TRBJ1-6; v_gene: TRBV13
CDR3aa: CASSPRLVGGGEAFF; len: 15; j_gene: TRBJ1-1; v_gene: TRBV6-5
CDR3aa: CAWSLWGGYNEQFF; len: 14; j_gene: TRBJ2-1; v_gene: TRBV30
CDR3aa: CASSSRPRGGEDEKLFF; len: 17; j_gene: TRBJ1-4; v_gene: TRBV4-1
CDR3aa: CASSLGFFARPQHF; len: 14; j_gene: TRBJ1-5; v_gene: TRBV7-2
CDR3aa: CASGGWQIGELFF; len: 13; j_gene: TRBJ2-2; v_gene: TRBV7-6
CDR3aa: CASSPSLATNEKLFF; len: 15; j_gene: TRBJ1-4; v_gene: TRBV18
CDR3aa: CASSVKAGNMGDTQYF; len: 16; j_gene: TRBJ2-3; v_gene: TRBV9
CDR3aa: CASSLWQGAREQYF; len: 14; j_gene: TRBJ2-7; v_gene: TRBV27
CDR3aa: CAISDRQFYEQYF; len: 13; j_gene: TRBJ2-7; v_gene: TRBV10-3
CDR3aa: CASSIVKGAGELFF; len: 14; j_gene: TRBJ2-2; v_gene: TRBV19
CDR3aa: CASKRTGLAGELFF; len: 14; j_gene: TRBJ2-2; v_gene: TRBV2
CDR3aa: CASSPIAGGWNEQFF; len: 15; j_gene: TRBJ2-1; v_gene: TRBV7-2
CDR3aa: CASIRRQGIAENTEAFF; len: 17; j_gene: TRBJ1-1; v_gene: TRBV19
CDR3aa: CASSFQGGSYEQYF; len: 14; j_gene: TRBJ2-7; v_gene: TRBV28
CDR3aa: CSAGPAGEQYF; len: 11; j_gene: TRBJ2-7; v_gene: TRBV20-1
CDR3aa: CASNPVPRSYEQYF; len: 14; j_gene: TRBJ2-7; v_gene: TRBV6-6
CDR3aa: CASSPNRGGTEAFF; len: 14; j_gene: TRBJ1-1; v_gene: TRBV13
CDR3aa: CASRISGQGVFGANVLTF; len: 18; j_gene: TRBJ2-6; v_gene: TRBV27
CDR3aa: CASSSLGGDTEAFF; len: 14; j_gene: TRBJ1-1; v_gene: TRBV2
CDR3aa: CASMEGGYNSPLHF; len: 14; j_gene: TRBJ1-6; v_gene: TRBV27
CDR3aa: CASSPGQGAYEQYF; len: 14; j_gene: TRBJ2-7; v_gene: TRBV5-1
CDR3aa: CSARDTEAFF; len: 10; j_gene: TRBJ1-1; v_gene: TRBV20-1
CDR3aa: CASSLGGDRYEQYF; len: 14; j_gene: TRBJ2-7; v_gene: TRBV7-9